The rows below give T cell receptor beta chains drawn from one sample of a study of CD8 T cells in ankylosing spondylitis. TCRdb reprocessed the 5' RACE reads with MiXCR, giving one entry per CDR3 protein. The sample lists a few hundred thousand distinct CDR3 sequences; roughly 13% were seen once. Sequencing was done on a sample of blood, either unsorted or a sorted T cell fraction (not recorded which). These receptors all come from a male donor with ankylosing spondylitis. Both conserved end residues are part of each CDR3. A D gene is named only where the DNA matches it firmly. Clone size is not always given. Where it is, it says once, few, many or a class for expanded clones.

TRBV3-1	TRBJ2-3	.	.	CASSQGGRSTDTQYF	TGTGCCAGCAGCCAAGGGGGTCGGAGCACAGATACGCAGTATTTT
TRBV30	TRBJ1-2	few	.	CAWSVHRERGYTF	TGTGCCTGGAGTGTACATAGGGAGAGGGGCTACACCTTC
TRBV29-1	TRBJ1-2	many	.	CSVESVNYGYTF	TGCAGCGTTGAATCAGTTAACTATGGCTACACCTTC
TRBV12-3/TRBV12-4	TRBJ2-3	.	.	CASSFDAVDTQYF	TGTGCCAGCAGTTTCGACGCCGTGGATACGCAGTATTTT
TRBV11-1	TRBJ2-3	.	TRBD2	CASSPRTSGRKIWTDTQYF	TGTGCCAGCAGCCCCCGGACTAGCGGGAGAAAGATTTGGACAGATACGCAGTATTTT
TRBV6-1	TRBJ2-1	few	TRBD1	CASRSGQSSYNEQFF	TGTGCCAGCAGATCGGGACAGAGCTCCTACAATGAGCAGTTCTTC
TRBV20-1	TRBJ2-7	few	TRBD1	CSARGQGYEQYF	TGCAGTGCTAGGGGACAGGGCTACGAGCAGTACTTC
TRBV27	TRBJ2-2	.	.	CASRGSANTGELFF	TGTGCCAGCCGCGGTAGTGCGAACACCGGGGAGCTGTTTTTT
TRBV20-1	TRBJ2-1	few	.	CSAPGLSSGNRYNEQFF	TGCAGTGCCCCGGGCCTGTCATCAGGGAACCGCTACAATGAGCAGTTCTTC
TRBV6-5	TRBJ1-2	.	.	CASSYWRRTTFNYGYTF	TGTGCCAGCAGTTACTGGAGGAGGACAACCTTTAACTATGGCTACACCTTC
TRBV6-1	TRBJ2-3	few	TRBD2	CASSPIAGGQDTQYF	TGTGCCAGCAGCCCTATAGCGGGAGGTCAGGATACGCAGTATTTT
TRBV9	TRBJ1-3	many	.	CASSPGNSGNTIYF	TGTGCCAGCAGCCCGGGAAACTCTGGAAACACCATATATTTT
TRBV29-1	TRBJ2-3	few	.	CSIRRGIGDTDTQYF	TGCAGTATTCGGAGAGGGATAGGGGACACAGATACGCAGTATTTT
TRBV9	TRBJ2-3	.	.	CASSVEGGGYTDTQYF	TGTGCCAGCAGCGTAGAAGGTGGCGGTTATACAGATACGCAGTATTTT
TRBV7-2	TRBJ1-1	few	TRBD1	CASSLRTGGHTEAFF	TGTGCCAGCAGCTTAAGGACAGGGGGGCACACTGAAGCTTTCTTT
TRBV7-2	TRBJ2-1	many	.	CASSLYDEQFF	TGCGCCAGCAGTTTGTACGATGAGCAGTTCTTC
TRBV2	TRBJ2-7	few	.	CATHRDDYEQYF	TGTGCCACCCACCGGGACGACTACGAGCAGTACTTC
TRBV11-2	TRBJ2-4	few	TRBD2	CASSGGEDIQYF	TGTGCCAGCAGCGGGGGGGAGGACATTCAGTACTTC
TRBV20-1	TRBJ2-7	.	.	CSYGTVEGYEQYF	TGCAGTTACGGGACCGTAGAGGGTTACGAGCAGTACTTC
TRBV2	TRBJ2-2	.	TRBD2	CAGERDWAGELFF	TGTGCCGGAGAGCGGGATTGGGCCGGGGAGCTGTTTTTT
TRBV5-1	TRBJ2-5	.	.	CASTGGPGETQYF	TGCGCCAGCACAGGGGGGCCGGGTGAGACCCAGTACTTC
TRBV20-1	TRBJ2-5	many	TRBD1	CSAPGQGQETQYF	TGCAGTGCCCCCGGACAGGGACAAGAGACCCAGTACTTC
TRBV12-3/TRBV12-4	TRBJ2-1	.	.	CASSLQRSSYNEQFF	TGTGCCAGCAGTTTGCAGCGGAGCTCCTACAATGAGCAGTTCTTC
TRBV4-1	TRBJ2-1	few	TRBD2	CASSQASSGGYNEQFF	TGCGCCAGCAGCCAAGCCTCTAGCGGAGGGTACAATGAGCAGTTCTTC
TRBV12-3/TRBV12-4	TRBJ2-2	.	.	CASSFGPTGAGELFF	TGTGCCAGCAGTTTCGGCCCGACGGGGGCCGGGGAGCTGTTTTTT
TRBV20-1	TRBJ2-2	.	.	CSARDRRLGGTGELFF	TGCAGTGCTAGAGATAGGCGACTCGGCGGCACCGGGGAGCTGTTTTTT
TRBV6-1	TRBJ2-3	.	.	CASIQRSTDTQYF	TGTGCCAGCATCCAGCGGAGCACAGATACGCAGTATTTT
TRBV15	TRBJ1-1	few	.	CATRAFRGQDTEAFF	TGTGCCACCAGAGCTTTTCGAGGGCAGGACACTGAAGCTTTCTTT
TRBV20-1	TRBJ2-3	few	.	CSARVEASTDTQYF	TGCAGTGCTAGAGTGGAAGCGAGCACAGATACGCAGTATTTT
TRBV5-1	TRBJ1-4	.	TRBD1	CASSSGGGQAPKLFF	TGCGCCAGCAGCTCTGGTGGGGGACAGGCCCCCAAACTGTTTTTT
TRBV30	TRBJ2-3	few	.	CAWSLGTDTQYF	TGTGCCTGGAGTTTGGGTACAGATACGCAGTATTTT
TRBV7-8	TRBJ2-5	.	TRBD2	CASSLDLAGYQETQYF	TGTGCCAGCAGCTTAGACCTAGCGGGCTACCAAGAGACCCAGTACTTC
TRBV20-1	TRBJ1-6	few	.	CSARVRLGHNSPLHF	TGCAGTGCCCGCGTAAGGCTGGGGCACAATTCACCCCTCCACTTT
TRBV5-1	TRBJ1-1	.	.	CASSSTDRASTLNTEAFF	TGCGCCAGCAGCTCAACCGACAGAGCCTCAACGTTGAACACTGAAGCTTTCTTT
TRBV18	TRBJ1-2	few	.	CASSLTLDSMFGYTF	TGTGCCAGCTCACTTACGCTGGACAGTATGTTCGGCTACACCTTC
TRBV3-1	TRBJ2-4	few	.	CASRHQGGGTKNIQYF	TGTGCCAGCAGACACCAAGGGGGGGGAACCAAAAACATTCAGTACTTC
TRBV29-1	TRBJ2-7	few	.	CSVEGGIYEQYF	TGCAGCGTTGAAGGAGGGATCTACGAGCAGTACTTC
TRBV12-3/TRBV12-4	TRBJ2-1	many	TRBD2	CASSLAIAGESPEKFF	TGTGCCAGCAGTTTAGCGATAGCGGGAGAGTCACCCGAAAAGTTCTTC
TRBV24-1	TRBJ2-1	few	TRBD2	CATRTASGRGDEQFF	TGTGCCACCAGGACGGCTAGCGGGAGGGGGGATGAGCAGTTCTTC
TRBV13	TRBJ1-1	few	TRBD1	CASSDRDRGDTEAFF	TGTGCCAGCAGCGACCGGGACAGGGGGGACACTGAAGCTTTCTTT
TRBV20-1	TRBJ1-2	few	TRBD1	CSAPGQGDFYGYTF	TGCAGTGCTCCGGGACAGGGGGATTTCTATGGCTACACCTTC
TRBV5-1	TRBJ1-1	few	TRBD1	CASSLSLGQGRTEAFF	TGCGCCAGCAGCTTAAGTTTGGGACAGGGACGGACTGAAGCTTTCTTT
TRBV2	TRBJ2-6	.	.	CASSEEEGTHSGANVLTF	TGTGCCAGCAGTGAAGAGGAGGGCACCCACTCTGGGGCCAACGTCCTGACTTTC